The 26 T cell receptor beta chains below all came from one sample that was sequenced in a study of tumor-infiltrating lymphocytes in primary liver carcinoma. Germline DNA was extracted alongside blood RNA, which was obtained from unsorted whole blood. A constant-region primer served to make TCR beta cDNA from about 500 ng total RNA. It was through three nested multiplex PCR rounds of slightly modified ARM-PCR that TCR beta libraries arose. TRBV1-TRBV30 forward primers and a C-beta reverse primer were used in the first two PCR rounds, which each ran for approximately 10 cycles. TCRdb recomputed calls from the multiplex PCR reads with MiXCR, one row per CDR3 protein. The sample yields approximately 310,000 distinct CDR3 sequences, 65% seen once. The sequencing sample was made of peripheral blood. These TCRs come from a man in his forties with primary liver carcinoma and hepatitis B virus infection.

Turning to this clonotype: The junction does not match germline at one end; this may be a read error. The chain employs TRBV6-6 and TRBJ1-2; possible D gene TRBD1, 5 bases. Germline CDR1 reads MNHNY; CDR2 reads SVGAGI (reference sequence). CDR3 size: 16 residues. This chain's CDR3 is CASSPLTAATGYDYTF. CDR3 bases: TGTGCCAGTAGTCCCCTGACAGCCGCCACAGGCTATGACTACACCTTC.

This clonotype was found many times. CDR3 residues: CASSLGSRTDTQYF. The CDR3, as DNA: TGTGCCAGCAGCTTGGGTTCGCGGACAGATACGCAGTATTTT. J is TRBJ2-3 and V is TRBV5-6; D remains ambiguous. CDR1 is SGHDT, CDR2 YYEEEE, per germline. V dropped 0 bases and J dropped 3 bases, with 8 bases sitting between them. The CDR3 sequence is 14 residues long.

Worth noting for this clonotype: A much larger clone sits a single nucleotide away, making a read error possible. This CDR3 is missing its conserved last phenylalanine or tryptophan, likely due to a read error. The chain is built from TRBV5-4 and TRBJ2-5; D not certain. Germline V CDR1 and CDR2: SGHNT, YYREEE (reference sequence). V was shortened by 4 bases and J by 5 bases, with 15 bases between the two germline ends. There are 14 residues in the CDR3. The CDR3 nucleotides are TGTGCCAGCAGCAACGTCGATAGGTGGGAGACCCAGTACTCC. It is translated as CASSNVDRWETQYS.

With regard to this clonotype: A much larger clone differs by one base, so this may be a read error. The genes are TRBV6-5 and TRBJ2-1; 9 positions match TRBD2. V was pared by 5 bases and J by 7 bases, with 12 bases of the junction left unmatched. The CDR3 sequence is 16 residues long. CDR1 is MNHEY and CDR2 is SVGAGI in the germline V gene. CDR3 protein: CASSPFSGREGNEQFF. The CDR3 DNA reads TGTGCCAGCAGTCCGTTTAGCGGGAGAGAGGGAAATGAGCAGTTCTTC.

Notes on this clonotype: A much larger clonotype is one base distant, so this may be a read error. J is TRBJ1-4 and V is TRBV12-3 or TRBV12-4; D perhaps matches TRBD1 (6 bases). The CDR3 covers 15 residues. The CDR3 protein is CGSGQQGSLNEKLFF. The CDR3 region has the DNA TGTGGCAGCGGGCAACAGGGCTCACTTAATGAGAAACTGTTTTTT.

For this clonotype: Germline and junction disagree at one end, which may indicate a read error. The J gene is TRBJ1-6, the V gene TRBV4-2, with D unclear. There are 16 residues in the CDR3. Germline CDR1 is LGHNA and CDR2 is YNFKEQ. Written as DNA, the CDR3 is TGTGCCAGCATCCAAGAGGCGAGATCCTATAATTCACCCCTCCACTTT. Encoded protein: CASIQEARSYNSPLHF.

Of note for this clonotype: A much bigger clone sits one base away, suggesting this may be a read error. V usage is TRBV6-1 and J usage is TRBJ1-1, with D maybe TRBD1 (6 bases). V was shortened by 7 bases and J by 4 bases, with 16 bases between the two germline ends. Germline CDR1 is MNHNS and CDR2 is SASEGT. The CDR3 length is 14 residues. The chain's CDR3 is CASTEQGPVTEAFF. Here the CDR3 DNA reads TGTGCCAGCACCGAGCAGGGGCCGGTCACTGAAGCTTTCTTT.

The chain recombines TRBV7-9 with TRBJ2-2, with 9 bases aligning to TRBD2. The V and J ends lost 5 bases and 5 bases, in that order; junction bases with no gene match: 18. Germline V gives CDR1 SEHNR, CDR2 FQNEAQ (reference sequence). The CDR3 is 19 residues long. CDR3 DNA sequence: TGTGCCAGCAGCCCCGCCGGACTAGCGTCTGCGTCGGGGACCGGGGAGCTGTTTTTT. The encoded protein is CASSPAGLASASGTGELFF.

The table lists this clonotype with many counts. CDR3 sequence (DNA): TGCAGCGTTGAAAGGGACAGACACAATGAGCAGTTCTTC. This gives the protein CSVERDRHNEQFF. The J gene is TRBJ2-1, the V gene TRBV29-1; 7 nucleotides match TRBD1. Germline CDR1 and CDR2: SQVTM and ANQGSEA. V lost 2 bases and J lost 5; bases outside the gene matches: 3. This CDR3 spans 13 amino acids.

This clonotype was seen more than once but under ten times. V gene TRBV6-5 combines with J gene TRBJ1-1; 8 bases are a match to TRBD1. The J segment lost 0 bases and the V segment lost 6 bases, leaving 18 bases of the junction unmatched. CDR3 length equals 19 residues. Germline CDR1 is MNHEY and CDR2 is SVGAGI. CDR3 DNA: TGTGCCAGCAGCCGCAAGTGGGGACAGGTGGGGCCACTGAACACTGAAGCTTTCTTT. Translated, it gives CASSRKWGQVGPLNTEAFF.

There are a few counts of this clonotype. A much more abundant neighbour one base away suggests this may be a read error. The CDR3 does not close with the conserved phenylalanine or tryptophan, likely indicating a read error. Here the CDR3 DNA reads TGCGCCAGCAGCCAAACCCTGCGGACTGAAGCTTTCCTT. It codes for CASSQTLRTEAFL. This chain links TRBV4-3 with TRBJ1-1; D uncertain. From germline, CDR1 is LGHNA and CDR2 YSLEER. V was shortened by 2 bases and J by 5 bases, with 9 bases between the two germline ends. This CDR3 comprises 13 residues.

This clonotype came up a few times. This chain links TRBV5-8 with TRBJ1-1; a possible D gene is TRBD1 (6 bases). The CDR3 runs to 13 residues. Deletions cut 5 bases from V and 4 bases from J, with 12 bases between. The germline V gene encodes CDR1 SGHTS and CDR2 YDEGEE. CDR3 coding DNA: TGTGCCAGCAGACAAACAGGGCCCACTGAAGCTTTCTTT. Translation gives CASRQTGPTEAFF.

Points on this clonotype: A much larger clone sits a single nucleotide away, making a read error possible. CDR3 residues: CASTDKGPGNTIYF. The DNA of the CDR3 is TGTGCCAGCACGGACAAGGGACCTGGAAACACCATATATTTT. The rearrangement links TRBV12-3 or TRBV12-4 to TRBJ1-3; the D gene is possibly TRBD1 (5 bases). The CDR3 spans 14 residues. V was clipped by 7 bases and J by 2 bases, with 12 bases between them.

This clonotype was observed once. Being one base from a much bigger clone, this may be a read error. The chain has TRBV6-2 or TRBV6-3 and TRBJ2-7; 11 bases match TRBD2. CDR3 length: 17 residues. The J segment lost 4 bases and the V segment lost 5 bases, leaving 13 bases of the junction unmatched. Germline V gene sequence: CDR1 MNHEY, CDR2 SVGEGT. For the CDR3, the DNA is TGTGCCAGCAGTCACGGGCTAGCGGGAGGCCCTCGTTACGAGCAGTACTTC. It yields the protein CASSHGLAGGPRYEQYF.

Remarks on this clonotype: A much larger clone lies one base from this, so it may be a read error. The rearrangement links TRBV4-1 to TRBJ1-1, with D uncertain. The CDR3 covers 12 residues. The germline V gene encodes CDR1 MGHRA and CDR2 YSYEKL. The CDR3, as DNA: TGCGCCAGCAGCCAAGAACTTGGAGAAGCTATCTTT. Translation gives CASSQELGEAIF.

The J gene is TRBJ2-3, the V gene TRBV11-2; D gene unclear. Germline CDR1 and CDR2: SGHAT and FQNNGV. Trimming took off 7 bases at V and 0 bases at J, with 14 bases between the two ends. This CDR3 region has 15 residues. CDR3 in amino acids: CASNIARVSTDTQYF. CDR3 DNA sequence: TGTGCCAGCAACATAGCACGGGTTAGCACAGATACGCAGTATTTT.

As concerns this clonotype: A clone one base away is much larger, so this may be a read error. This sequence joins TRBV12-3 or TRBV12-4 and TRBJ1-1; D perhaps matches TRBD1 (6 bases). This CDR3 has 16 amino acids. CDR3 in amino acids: CASSSSMGGRDTGAFF. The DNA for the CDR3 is TGTGCCAGCAGTTCCTCCATGGGGGGGCGGGACACTGGAGCTTTCTTT.

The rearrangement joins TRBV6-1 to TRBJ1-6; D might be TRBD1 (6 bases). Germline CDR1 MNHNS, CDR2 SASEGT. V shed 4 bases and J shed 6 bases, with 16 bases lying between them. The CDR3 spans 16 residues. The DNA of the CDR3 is TGTGCCAGCAGTGGAGCGCCAGGGGCATCTAATTCACCCCTCCACTTT. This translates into CASSGAPGASNSPLHF.

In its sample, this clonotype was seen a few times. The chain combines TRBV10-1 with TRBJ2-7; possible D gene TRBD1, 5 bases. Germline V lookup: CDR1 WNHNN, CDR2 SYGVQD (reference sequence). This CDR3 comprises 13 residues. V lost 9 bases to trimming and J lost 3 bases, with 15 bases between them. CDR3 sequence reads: CARWAADSYEQYF. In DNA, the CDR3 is TGCGCCAGGTGGGCCGCCGACAGCTACGAGCAGTACTTC.

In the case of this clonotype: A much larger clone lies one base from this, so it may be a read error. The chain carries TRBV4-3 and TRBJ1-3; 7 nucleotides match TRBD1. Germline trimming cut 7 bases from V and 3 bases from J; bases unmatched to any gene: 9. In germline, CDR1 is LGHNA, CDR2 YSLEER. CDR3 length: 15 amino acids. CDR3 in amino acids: CASNPTGSLGNTIYF. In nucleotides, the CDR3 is TGCGCCAGCAACCCGACAGGGAGTCTTGGAAACACCATATATTTT.

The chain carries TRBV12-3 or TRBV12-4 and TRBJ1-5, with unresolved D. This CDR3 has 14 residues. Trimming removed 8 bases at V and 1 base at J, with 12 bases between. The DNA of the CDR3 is TGTGCCAGCGGAAAGCAGGCAAGCAATCAGCCCCAGCATTTT. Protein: CASGKQASNQPQHF.

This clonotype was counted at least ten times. The CDR3 spells CASRATLAPEQFF. The CDR3 nucleotides are TGTGCCAGCAGAGCAACCTTAGCTCCTGAGCAGTTCTTC. The rearrangement joins TRBV6-2 or TRBV6-3 to TRBJ2-1; D is ambiguous. Between the trimmed V and J ends, which lost 6 bases and 9 bases, there was a span of 15 bases. The CDR3 runs to 13 residues. Germline CDR1 is MNHEY and CDR2 is SVGEGT.

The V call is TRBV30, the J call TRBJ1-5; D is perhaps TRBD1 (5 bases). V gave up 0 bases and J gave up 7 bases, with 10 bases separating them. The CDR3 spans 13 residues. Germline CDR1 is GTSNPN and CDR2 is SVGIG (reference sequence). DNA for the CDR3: TGTGCCTGGAGTGTCGGGACGGGACAGCCCCAGCATTTT. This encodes CAWSVGTGQPQHF.

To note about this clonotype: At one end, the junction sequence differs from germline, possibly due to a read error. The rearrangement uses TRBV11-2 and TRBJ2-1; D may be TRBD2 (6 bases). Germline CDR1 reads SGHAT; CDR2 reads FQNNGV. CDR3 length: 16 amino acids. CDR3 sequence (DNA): TGTGCCAGCAGCGTTTTAACGGGAGCACTGGTCGATGAGAAGTTCTTC. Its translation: CASSVLTGALVDEKFF.

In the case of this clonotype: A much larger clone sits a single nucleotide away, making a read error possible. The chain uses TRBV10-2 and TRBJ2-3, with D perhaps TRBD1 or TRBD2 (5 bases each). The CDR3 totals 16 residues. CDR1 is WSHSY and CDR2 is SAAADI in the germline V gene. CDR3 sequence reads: CASSDEGSPFTGTQYF. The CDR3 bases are TGCGCCAGCAGTGATGAGGGGAGCCCCTTCACAGGTACGCAGTATTTT.

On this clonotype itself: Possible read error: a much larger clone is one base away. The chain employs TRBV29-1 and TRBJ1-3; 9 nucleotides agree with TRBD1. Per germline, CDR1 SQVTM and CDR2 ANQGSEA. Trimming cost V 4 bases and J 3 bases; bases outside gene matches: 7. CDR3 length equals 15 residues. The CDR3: CSVVDTGGFGNTIYF. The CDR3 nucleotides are TGCAGCGTTGTAGACACAGGGGGCTTTGGAAACACCATATATTTT.